A single sample is the source of the 28 T cell receptor beta chains below, sequenced in a study of cytomegalovirus exposure and HLA in healthy donors. The PCR had 60 Vbeta and 13 Jbeta primers. Assay: immunoSEQ multiplex PCR; the TCRdb copy retains only in-frame clones and omits some. Here the sample table reports fewer than 130,000 clones. Specimen: PBMCs. These receptors all stem from a man in his fifties in good health and CMV-seronegative.

With regard to this clone: Mismatch with germline at one junction end may stem from a read error. The chain recombines TRBV4-3 with TRBJ1-2; tentatively, D is TRBD1 (5 bases). The CDR3 extends over 14 amino acids. Germline V CDR1 and CDR2: LGHNA, YSLEER. The CDR3 DNA sequence: TGCGCCGGCAGCCCGTGGGGGACTCGTGATGGCTACACCTTC. It translates to CAGSPWGTRDGYTF.

This chain links TRBV11-2 with TRBJ2-1; no clear D. V lost 5 bases and J 6 bases, leaving 14 bases between the germline ends. Looked up from germline, CDR1 is SGHAT and CDR2 is FQNNGV. The CDR3 has 14 amino acids. CDR3 residues: CASSKKPIPNEQFF. The CDR3 bases are TGTGCCAGCAGCAAAAAGCCGATTCCCAATGAGCAGTTCTTC.

This chain links TRBV7-2 with TRBJ1-1; TRBD1 agrees at 9 bases. CDR3 size: 14 residues. J lost 5 bases, V lost 5 bases, and 6 bases had no gene match. The germline V gene has CDR1 SGHTA and CDR2 FQGNSA. For the CDR3, the DNA is TGTGCCAGCAGCCTAGGGACAGGGAATACTGAAGCTTTCTTT. This sequence encodes CASSLGTGNTEAFF.

Remarks on this clone: One end of the junction fails to match germline, which may point to a read error. The V call is TRBV7-9, the J call TRBJ1-4; D call uncertain. This CDR3 contains 15 residues. Germline V gives CDR1 SEHNR, CDR2 FQNEAQ (reference sequence). CDR3 nucleotide sequence: TGTGCCAGCAGCCAGCCGGGATCGAGTTATGAAGAACTGTTTTTT. Residues: CASSQPGSSYEELFF.

The chain joins TRBV9 to TRBJ1-3; D is undetermined. Germline V gene data show CDR1 as SGDLS and CDR2 as YYNGEE. The CDR3 has 15 residues. V was trimmed by 5 bases and J by 0 bases, leaving 12 bases between them. CDR3 sequence (DNA): TGTGCCAGCAGAGGAGGACCGCACTCTGGAAACACCATATATTTT. Its protein is CASRGGPHSGNTIYF. The full variable domain, rest sourced from reference TRBV9 and TRBJ1-3, is DSGVTQTPKHLITATGQRVTLRCSPRSGDLSVYWYQQSLDQGLQFLIQYYNGEERAKGNILERFSAQQFPDLHSELNLSSLELGDSALYFCASRGGPHSGNTIYFGEGSWLTVV.

V usage is TRBV6-1 and J usage is TRBJ2-7; D might be TRBD2 (6 bases). Trimming cost V 4 bases and J 6 bases, with 19 bases left between them. From germline, CDR1 is MNHNS and CDR2 SASEGT. This CDR3 contains 15 residues. DNA for the CDR3: TGTGCCAGCAGTGCTCTGTTGTGGGGGACTGCCGAGCAGTACTTC. Its protein is CASSALLWGTAEQYF.

The chain employs TRBV5-1 and TRBJ2-3, with a possible D match to TRBD2 (6 bases). There are 15 residues in the CDR3. Germline V gene data show CDR1 as SGHRS and CDR2 as YFSETQ. The V and J ends lost 2 bases and 2 bases respectively, with 12 bases between them. CDR3: CASSFGGVDTDTQYF. The CDR3 DNA reads as TGCGCCAGCAGCTTCGGCGGGGTAGACACAGATACGCAGTATTTT.

This chain uses TRBV5-4 with TRBJ1-1, with D hard to call. V was trimmed by 0 bases and J by 0 bases, leaving 12 bases between them. Per germline, CDR1 SGHNT and CDR2 YYREEE (reference sequence). The CDR3 covers 16 residues. Written as DNA, the CDR3 is TGTGCCAGCAGCTTGGGTGGAGGCCAAATGAACACTGAAGCTTTCTTT. This codes for CASSLGGGQMNTEAFF. Filled out from reference TRBV5-4 and TRBJ1-1, the complete variable domain reads ETGVTQSPTHLIKTRGQQVTLRCSSQSGHNTVSWYQQALGQGPQFIFQYYREEENGRGNFPPRFSGLQFPNYSSELNVNALELDDSALYLCASSLGGGQMNTEAFFGQGTRLTVV.

This rearrangement joins TRBV14 to TRBJ2-7; TRBD2 matches 8 bases. CDR1 is SGHDN, CDR2 FVKESK, per germline. The CDR3 totals 14 residues. J lost 5 bases, V lost 2 bases, and 5 bases had no gene match. The CDR3 sequence is CASSQWVSGNEQYF. The CDR3 nucleotides are TGTGCCAGCAGCCAATGGGTTAGCGGGAACGAGCAGTACTTC. Looking up the rest from reference TRBV14 and TRBJ2-7 gives the full variable domain: EAGVTQFPSHSVIEKGQTVTLRCDPISGHDNLYWYRRVMGKEIKFLLHFVKESKQDESGMPNNRFLAERTGGTYSTLKVQPAELEDSGVYFCASSQWVSGNEQYFGPGTRLTVT.

The V call is TRBV4-3, the J call TRBJ1-3; unclear D gene. V was pared by 0 bases and J by 9 bases, with 15 bases between. Germline-derived CDR1 and CDR2 are LGHNA and YSLEER. The CDR3 has 15 amino acids. The chain's CDR3 is CASSQEASQGLTIYF. CDR3 coding DNA: TGCGCCAGCAGCCAAGAGGCTTCACAAGGACTCACCATATATTTT.

The chain has TRBV18 and TRBJ2-7; D is perhaps TRBD2 (6 bases). There are 12 residues in the CDR3. The germline CDR1 and CDR2 sequences are KGHSH and LQKENI. The V and J ends lost 3 bases and 7 bases respectively, with 10 bases between them. CDR3 sequence: CASSPPSGEQYF. The CDR3 DNA follows: TGTGCCAGCTCACCGCCCAGCGGGGAGCAGTACTTC.

The CDR3 protein is CASSVRQRDEAFF. In nucleotides, the CDR3 is TGTGCCAGCAGTGTAAGACAGAGAGATGAAGCTTTCTTT. V gene TRBV6-1 combines with J gene TRBJ1-1; a weak D match, TRBD1 (5 bases). The CDR3 is 13 residues long. Germline assignment: CDR1 MNHNS and CDR2 SASEGT. Trimming took off 4 bases at V and 7 bases at J, with 13 bases between the two ends.

This chain uses TRBV6-4 with TRBJ1-2, with TRBD1 identical over 8 bases. The CDR3 is 15 residues long. Germline V gives CDR1 MRHNA, CDR2 SNTAGT. Germline trimming cut 3 bases from V and 4 bases from J; bases unmatched to any gene: 7. The CDR3 DNA reads as TGTGCCAGCAGTGAAATAGCAGGGGGCTCCTATGGCTACACCTTC. Residues: CASSEIAGGSYGYTF.

The chain has TRBV6-5 and TRBJ2-7; TRBD2 matches at 12 bases. Germline values: CDR1 MNHEY, CDR2 SVGAGI. The CDR3 runs 14 residues. V lost 6 bases to trimming and J lost 6 bases; unmatched junction nucleotides: 6. CDR3 loop: CASSKLAGGGEQYF. CDR3 in DNA: TGTGCCAGCAGCAAACTAGCGGGAGGTGGCGAGCAGTACTTC.

The rearrangement links TRBV5-6 to TRBJ2-5, with D perhaps matching TRBD2 (7 bases). Germline values: CDR1 SGHDT, CDR2 YYEEEE. Trimming cost V 6 bases and J 5 bases, with 17 bases left between them. The CDR3 length is 14 residues. The CDR3 sequence: CASNPLGGLETQYF. CDR3 DNA sequence: TGTGCCAGCAATCCCCTGGGGGGGCTTGAGACCCAGTACTTC.

The chain recombines TRBV6-1 with TRBJ1-6, with 10 bases matching TRBD1. Germline CDR1 is MNHNS and CDR2 is SASEGT. V shed 9 bases, J shed 8 bases, and the junction held 7 bases outside the gene matches. The CDR3 covers 14 residues. The CDR3 spells CASLPGTGDSPLHF. CDR3 nucleotides: TGTGCCAGTCTGCCCGGGACAGGGGATTCACCCCTCCACTTT.

The chain employs TRBV6-5 and TRBJ2-1, with 9 bases matching TRBD2. With V trimmed by 2 bases and J by 5 bases, 4 bases remained unmatched. This CDR3 is built from 15 residues. The germline V gene has CDR1 MNHEY and CDR2 SVGAGI. The CDR3 reads CASSYSGRTDNEQFF. CDR3 DNA: TGTGCCAGCAGTTACAGCGGGAGGACCGACAATGAGCAGTTCTTC.

The chain carries TRBV2 and TRBJ2-3, with 7 positions matching TRBD1. This CDR3 spans 13 amino acids. V gave up 10 bases and J gave up 0 bases; unmatched junction bases: 4. Germline values: CDR1 SNHLY, CDR2 FYNNEI. The DNA of the CDR3 is TGTGCCAAGGGACAGCCAAGCACAGATACGCAGTATTTT. Amino acid sequence: CAKGQPSTDTQYF.

This chain links TRBV6-5 with TRBJ1-2; 7 nucleotides agree with TRBD1. With V trimmed by 5 bases and J by 9 bases, 9 bases remained unmatched. CDR1 and CDR2 from the germline V gene are MNHEY and SVGAGI. CDR3 length: 13 residues. CDR3: CASSPDRERRYTF. In DNA form, the CDR3 reads TGTGCCAGCAGTCCCGACAGGGAAAGACGCTACACCTTC.

The chain couples TRBV19 to TRBJ1-2; 7 bases map to TRBD1. CDR1 is LNHDA and CDR2 is SQIVND in the germline V gene (reference sequence). The trim removed 7 bases at V and 6 bases at J, leaving 17 bases unmatched. This CDR3 region has 16 residues. This CDR3 reads CASNSIVGGGANGYTF. CDR3 bases: TGTGCCAGTAACTCAATTGTTGGAGGGGGCGCGAATGGCTACACCTTC. Full variable domain (missing parts from reference TRBV19 and TRBJ1-2): DGGITQSPKYLFRKEGQNVTLSCEQNLNHDAMYWYRQDPGQGLRLIYYSQIVNDFQKGDIAEGYSVSREKKESFPLTVTSAQKNPTAFYLCASNSIVGGGANGYTFGSGTRLTVV.

This chain links TRBV7-2 with TRBJ1-5; tentatively, D is TRBD1 (5 bases). CDR1 and CDR2 from the germline V gene are SGHTA and FQGNSA. V lost 5 bases to trimming and J lost 0 bases, with 17 bases between them. CDR3 length equals 17 residues. CDR3 loop: CASSPRGRRYSNQPQHF. The CDR3 DNA sequence: TGTGCCAGCAGCCCTCGGGGGAGGAGATATAGCAATCAGCCCCAGCATTTT.

The chain uses TRBV7-9 and TRBJ2-1; TRBD2 matches at 10 bases. This CDR3 region has 15 residues. After removal of 4 bases from V and 2 bases from J, the junction contained 2 bases not matched to a gene. The V gene's germline CDR1 is SEHNR and CDR2 FQNEAQ (reference sequence). The chain's CDR3 is CASSSSGSTYNEQFF. The CDR3 DNA sequence: TGTGCCAGCAGCTCTAGCGGGAGTACCTACAATGAGCAGTTCTTC. The variable domain in full, completed from reference TRBV7-9 and TRBJ2-1, reads DTGVSQNPRHKITKRGQNVTFRCDPISEHNRLYWYRQTLGQGPEFLTYFQNEAQLEKSRLLSDRFSAERPKGSFSTLEIQRTEQGDSAMYLCASSSSGSTYNEQFFGPGTRLTVL.

This chain connects TRBV9 to TRBJ1-1; tentative D call: TRBD1 (6 bases). Looked up from germline, CDR1 is SGDLS and CDR2 is YYNGEE. V shed 0 bases and J shed 6 bases, with 15 bases lying between them. CDR3 length equals 15 residues. The CDR3 nucleotides are TGTGCCAGCAGCGTAGCTACAACAGGGTGGTCTGAAGCTTTCTTT. Translation gives CASSVATTGWSEAFF.

The gene calls are TRBV6-1 and TRBJ1-5; D is possibly TRBD1 (5 bases). Trimming took off 6 bases at V and 1 base at J, with 10 bases between the two ends. The CDR3 covers 14 residues. The germline V gene encodes CDR1 MNHNS and CDR2 SASEGT. The CDR3 reads CASRGGVSNQPQHF. Written as DNA, the CDR3 is TGTGCCAGCAGGGGAGGGGTCAGCAATCAGCCCCAGCATTTT.

The rearrangement joins TRBV5-6 to TRBJ1-2, with D perhaps TRBD1 (5 bases). Trimming shortened V by 2 bases and J by 8 bases, and 10 bases separated the two germline ends. Germline CDR1 is SGHDT and CDR2 is YYEEEE. This CDR3 spans 12 amino acids. The CDR3 spells CASSFGGGGYTF. CDR3 nucleotides: TGTGCCAGCAGCTTTGGGGGGGGAGGCTACACCTTC. The full variable domain, with the rest looked up from reference TRBV5-6 and TRBJ1-2, is DAGVTQSPTHLIKTRGQQVTLRCSPKSGHDTVSWYQQALGQGPQFIFQYYEEEERQRGNFPDRFSGHQFPNYSSELNVNALLLGDSALYLCASSFGGGGYTFGSGTRLTVV.

The chain has TRBV29-1 and TRBJ2-7; a weak D match, TRBD2 (6 bases). There are 11 residues in the CDR3. V lost 8 bases to trimming and J lost 6 bases, with 14 bases between them. In germline, CDR1 is SQVTM, CDR2 ANQGSEA. In DNA form, the CDR3 reads TGCAGCCAGGGAGGTCAGCCCGAGCAGTACTTC. The encoded protein is CSQGGQPEQYF.

V usage is TRBV30 and J usage is TRBJ2-5; unclear D gene. The CDR3 contains 12 residues. V lost 2 bases and J lost 1, with 5 bases in between. The V gene's germline CDR1 is GTSNPN and CDR2 SVGIG (reference sequence). Here the CDR3 reads CAWSQIQETQYF. The DNA of the CDR3 is TGTGCCTGGAGTCAGATCCAAGAGACCCAGTACTTC. The full variable domain, rest sourced from reference TRBV30 and TRBJ2-5, is SQTIHQWPATLVQPVGSPLSLECTVEGTSNPNLYWYRQAAGRGLQLLFYSVGIGQISSEVPQNLSASRPQDRQFILSSKKLLLSDSGFYLCAWSQIQETQYFGPGTRLLVL.

The gene calls are TRBV7-2 and TRBJ2-1, with 9 bases identical to TRBD2. CDR3 length: 17 amino acids. The J segment lost 6 bases and the V segment lost 5 bases, leaving 14 bases of the junction unmatched. The V gene's germline CDR1 is SGHTA and CDR2 FQGNSA. The chain's CDR3 is CASSRPTSGLQLNEQFF. DNA for the CDR3: TGTGCCAGCAGCCGTCCCACTAGCGGGCTACAACTCAATGAGCAGTTCTTC.